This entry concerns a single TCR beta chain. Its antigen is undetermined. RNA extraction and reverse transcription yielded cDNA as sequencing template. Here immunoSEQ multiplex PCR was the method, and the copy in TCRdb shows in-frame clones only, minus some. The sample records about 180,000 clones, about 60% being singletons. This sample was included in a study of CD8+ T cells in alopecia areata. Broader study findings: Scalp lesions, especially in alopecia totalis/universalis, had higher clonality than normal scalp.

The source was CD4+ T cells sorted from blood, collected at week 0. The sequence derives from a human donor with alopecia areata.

CDR3 in DNA: TGTGCCAGCAGTCCCCGGACAAGCACAGGGACTGAAGCTTTCTTT. This encodes CASSPRTSTGTEAFF. V and J are TRBV27 and TRBJ1-1; a possible D gene is TRBD1 (6 bases). Between the trimmed V and J ends, which lost 5 bases and 5 bases, there was a span of 18 bases. The CDR3 sequence is 15 residues long. Germline V CDR1 and CDR2: MNHEY, SMNVEV (reference sequence).